What follows are 23 T cell receptor beta chains derived from one specimen sequenced in a study of Ad26.COV2.S vaccination and SARS-CoV-2 variants (dated by TCRdb to the early 2020s). Preparation of the library involved the immunoSEQ multiplex PCR assay. Entries here come from immuneACCESS through TCRdb and include only in-frame sequences with V and J called. Some clones fail to appear in such tables; in the studies checked, an unresolved V gene covers under half of the shortfall, and the cause of the remainder is unknown. A total of roughly 400,000 clones appear in this sample, 80% to 95% of them only once. The ten largest clones capture over 1.5% of the sample. This sample's treatment or condition label indicates: some 19 received Ad26.COV2.S at low or high dose, single or two shots; 5 received placebo; per-sample allocation not given. For vaccine and placebo recipients, repertoires were sequenced using samples collected on day 63 after the first injection.

The sequences come from peripheral blood, collected in a trial of Ad26.COV2.S vaccine versus placebo. Receptors originate from a person aged 18-60 years who received the Ad26.COV2.S COVID-19 vaccine or a placebo.

The chain carries TRBV5-4 and TRBJ2-7, with 8 bases identical to TRBD2. Unmatched junction bases numbered 7, after V lost 2 bases and J lost 3 bases. The CDR3 consists of 15 residues. The germline gives CDR1 SGHNT, CDR2 YYREEE (reference sequence). CDR3 nucleotide sequence: TGTGCCAGCAGCTTTGGTTGGGCGGGGGGCTACGAGCAGTACTTC. It is translated as CASSFGWAGGYEQYF.

The chain carries TRBV7-8 and TRBJ1-1, with D uncertain. CDR1 is SGHVS and CDR2 is FQNEAQ in the germline V gene. This CDR3 contains 13 residues. V was cut by 3 bases and J by 4 bases, with 9 bases left in between. The CDR3 nucleotides read TGTGCCAGCAGCTTGGGATTTCCCACTGAAGCTTTCTTT. Translating gives CASSLGFPTEAFF. Full variable domain (missing parts from reference TRBV7-8 and TRBJ1-1): GAGVSQSPRYKVAKRGQDVALRCDPISGHVSLFWYQQALGQGPEFLTYFQNEAQLDKSGLPSDRFFAERPEGSVSTLKIQRTQQEDSAVYLCASSLGFPTEAFFGQGTRLTVV.

V gene TRBV5-1 combines with J gene TRBJ1-2; tentatively, D is TRBD1 (5 bases). The CDR3 length is 14 residues. V lost 0 bases, J lost 5 bases, and 11 bases lay in between. The germline V gene encodes CDR1 SGHRS and CDR2 YFSETQ. DNA of the CDR3: TGCGCCAGCAGCTTGGAGGGCGACAGTTATGGCTACACCTTC. It translates to CASSLEGDSYGYTF.

The V call is TRBV7-2, the J call TRBJ2-6; 7 nucleotides match TRBD1. The junction had 10 bases not matched to a gene; V was cut back by 1 base and J by 4 bases. In germline, CDR1 is SGHTA, CDR2 FQGNSA. There are 18 residues in the CDR3. The CDR3 here is CASSLVGMTGTGANVLTF. Written as DNA, the CDR3 is TGTGCCAGCAGCTTAGTTGGGATGACAGGGACAGGGGCCAACGTCCTGACTTTC.

J is TRBJ2-7 and V is TRBV3-1 (or the pseudogene TRBV3-2), with unresolved D. CDR1 and CDR2 (germline): LGHDT, YNNKEL (reference sequence). V shed 0 bases and J shed 1 base, with 16 bases lying between them. The CDR3 contains 17 residues. CDR3 amino acids: CASSQDWAGDPSYEQYF. CDR3 nucleotides: TGTGCCAGCAGCCAAGATTGGGCAGGAGACCCTTCCTACGAGCAGTACTTC.

This clone was seen only once. The chain couples TRBV27 to TRBJ2-5, with 13 bases that match TRBD2. The CDR3 has 16 amino acids. The V gene's germline CDR1 is MNHEY and CDR2 SMNVEV (reference sequence). V lost 5 bases, J lost 2 bases, and 5 bases stayed unmatched. DNA of the CDR3: TGTGCCAGCAGTACAACTAGCGGGGGGGGTCAAGAGACCCAGTACTTC. Its translation is CASSTTSGGGQETQYF.

The chain combines TRBV3-1 (or the pseudogene TRBV3-2) with TRBJ1-1, with 8 bases matching TRBD1. There are 15 residues in the CDR3. Germline V lookup: CDR1 LGHDT, CDR2 YNNKEL (reference sequence). The junction had 6 bases not matched to a gene; V was cut back by 1 base and J by 5 bases. CDR3 sequence reads: CASSQARGLVTEAFF. Written as DNA, the CDR3 is TGTGCCAGCAGCCAAGCCAGGGGGCTGGTTACTGAAGCTTTCTTT.

This sequence joins TRBV6-5 and TRBJ1-1; the D is unclear. Germline loops: CDR1 MNHEY, CDR2 SVGAGI. V gave up 0 bases and J gave up 3 bases, with 11 bases separating them. The CDR3 covers 15 residues. The CDR3 coding sequence is TGTGCCAGCAGTTACTCGAAACGTCACTACACTGAAGCTTTCTTT. Translating gives CASSYSKRHYTEAFF.

The chain links TRBV2 to TRBJ2-7; no firm D call. This CDR3 is built from 11 residues. The germline V and J ends were trimmed by 5 bases and 9 bases, with 11 bases remaining between them. Germline CDR1 reads SNHLY; CDR2 reads FYNNEI. In DNA form, the CDR3 reads TGTGCCAGCAGTTTAGGTGTGGCGCAGTACTTC. It specifies CASSLGVAQYF.

The chain combines TRBV5-1 with TRBJ1-5, with D perhaps matching TRBD1 (5 bases). CDR1 is SGHRS, CDR2 YFSETQ, per germline. Between the trimmed V and J ends, which lost 1 base and 7 bases, there was a span of 12 bases. This CDR3 spans 14 amino acids. The CDR3: CASSLTTGIQPQHF. The CDR3 DNA follows: TGCGCCAGCAGCTTGACTACAGGTATCCAGCCCCAGCATTTT.

This chain joins TRBV28 and TRBJ2-7; D gene uncertain. This CDR3 has 12 residues. The V end lost 4 bases, the J end lost 2 bases, and 6 bases lay between the germline ends. CDR1 MDHEN and CDR2 SYDVKM come from the germline V gene. The CDR3 reads CASSSNPYEQYF. Here the CDR3 DNA reads TGTGCCAGCAGTTCTAACCCCTACGAGCAGTACTTC.

The V gene is TRBV29-1, the J gene TRBJ2-4; D is unresolved. CDR1 is SQVTM and CDR2 is ANQGSEA in the germline V gene. V dropped 7 bases and J dropped 0 bases, with 13 bases sitting between them. The CDR3 spans 14 residues. The CDR3 sequence: CSAGRAGAKNIQYF. CDR3 DNA sequence: TGCAGCGCCGGAAGGGCTGGAGCCAAAAACATTCAGTACTTC.

The chain is built from TRBV4-3 and TRBJ1-4, with D possibly matching TRBD1 (6 bases). V was cut by 7 bases and J by 3 bases, with 27 bases left in between. This CDR3 is built from 19 residues. Germline CDR1 LGHNA, CDR2 YSLEER. The CDR3 sequence is CASNRTGQRKGIPNEKLFF. In DNA form, the CDR3 reads TGCGCCAGCAACCGAACTGGACAGAGAAAAGGGATCCCTAATGAAAAACTGTTTTTT.

This sequence joins TRBV18 and TRBJ1-2, with 7 positions matching TRBD1. V trimming: 2 bases; J trimming: 2 bases; junction bases outside the gene matches: 2. CDR3 length: 14 residues. Germline V gene data show CDR1 as KGHSH and CDR2 as LQKENI. The CDR3: CASSPDRENYGYTF. The CDR3 DNA sequence: TGTGCCAGCTCACCAGACAGGGAAAACTATGGCTACACCTTC.

DNA of the CDR3: TGTGCCAGCAGTTTACCCGGGACAGGGTCGATCCCTTTGGCCCTCCACTTT. Protein sequence: CASSLPGTGSIPLALHF. V gene TRBV28 combines with J gene TRBJ1-6; TRBD1 aligns across 9 bases. CDR3 length equals 17 residues. The junction had 16 bases not matched to a gene; V was cut back by 2 bases and J by 14 bases. Germline V gives CDR1 MDHEN, CDR2 SYDVKM. Full variable domain (outside the CDR3, taken from reference TRBV28 and TRBJ1-6): DVKVTQSSRYLVKRTGEKVFLECVQDMDHENMFWYRQDPGLGLRLIYFSYDVKMKEKGDIPEGYSVSREKKERFSLILESASTNQTSMYLCASSLPGTGSIPLALHFGNGTRLTVT.

The V call is TRBV4-1, the J call TRBJ1-2, with D possibly matching TRBD1 (5 bases). The CDR3 contains 13 residues. Germline V gives CDR1 MGHRA, CDR2 YSYEKL. V lost 1 base, J lost 6 bases, and 9 bases lay in between. The CDR3 region has the DNA TGCGCCAGCAGCCAAGTAAGGGGAGATGGCTACACCTTC. Translation: CASSQVRGDGYTF.

The chain couples TRBV5-1 to TRBJ2-3, with 11 positions matching TRBD2. CDR1 is SGHRS and CDR2 is YFSETQ in the germline V gene. V was clipped by 1 base and J by 0 bases; unmatched bases: 7. This CDR3 is 18 amino acids long. CDR3 nucleotide sequence: TGCGCCAGCAGCTTGATTTTCCGGACTAGCGGGAGCACAGATACGCAGTATTTT. Its protein is CASSLIFRTSGSTDTQYF. Based on the CDR3 plus reference TRBV5-1 and TRBJ2-3, the full variable domain is KAGVTQTPRYLIKTRGQQVTLSCSPISGHRSVSWYQQTPGQGLQFLFEYFSETQRNKGNFPGRFSGRQFSNSRSEMNVSTLELGDSALYLCASSLIFRTSGSTDTQYFGPGTRLTVL.

This rearrangement joins TRBV11-2 to TRBJ1-1; D uncertain. Trimming took off 7 bases at V and 2 bases at J, with 8 bases between the two ends. The CDR3 covers 12 residues. Per the germline V gene, CDR1 is SGHAT and CDR2 is FQNNGV. The CDR3: CASNRGNTEAFF. CDR3 in DNA: TGTGCCAGCAACCGAGGAAACACTGAAGCTTTCTTT.

This clone was observed once. The gene calls are TRBV9 and TRBJ1-1; 9 bases line up with TRBD1. This CDR3 region has 16 residues. The V segment lost 4 bases and the J segment 3 bases; nucleotides outside the gene matches: 10. The V gene's germline CDR1 is SGDLS and CDR2 YYNGEE. This CDR3 reads CASSPGTGKGDTEAFF. The CDR3, as DNA: TGTGCCAGCAGCCCTGGGACAGGGAAGGGGGACACTGAAGCTTTCTTT.

The rearrangement links TRBV28 to TRBJ2-1, with D possibly matching TRBD1 (6 bases). The germline V gene encodes CDR1 MDHEN and CDR2 SYDVKM. With 6 bases removed from V and 10 bases from J, the gap between germline ends came to 13 bases. CDR3 length: 12 amino acids. In DNA, the CDR3 is TGTGCCAGCAGGGACAGCCTCACGGAGCAGTTCTTC. As protein: CASRDSLTEQFF.

Note on this clone: The same CDR3 also results from other DNA sequences found in this sample. The chain combines TRBV28 with TRBJ2-7; D uncertain. The V gene's germline CDR1 is MDHEN and CDR2 SYDVKM. The CDR3 has 11 amino acids. V was clipped by 2 bases and J by 5 bases, with 4 bases between them. The chain's CDR3 is CASSLRDEQYF. As DNA, the CDR3 is TGTGCCAGCAGTTTACGCGACGAGCAGTACTTC.

The chain combines TRBV11-2 with TRBJ2-5; 10 bases agree with TRBD2. CDR3 length equals 17 residues. Germline CDR1 is SGHAT and CDR2 is FQNNGV. V was pared by 6 bases and J by 5 bases, with 15 bases of the junction left unmatched. Here the CDR3 reads CASRPGPAGGLVETQYF. The DNA of the CDR3 is TGTGCCAGCAGACCTGGGCCAGCGGGGGGGCTGGTGGAGACCCAGTACTTC. Together with reference TRBV11-2 and TRBJ2-5, the CDR3 gives the full variable domain: EAGVAQSPRYKIIEKRQSVAFWCNPISGHATLYWYQQILGQGPKLLIQFQNNGVVDDSQLPKDRFSAERLKGVDSTLKIQPAKLEDSAVYLCASRPGPAGGLVETQYFGPGTRLLVL.

This clone was detected only once. The V gene is TRBV7-9, the J gene TRBJ2-1; D unclear. The CDR3 runs to 13 residues. CDR1 and CDR2 (germline): SEHNR, FQNEAQ (reference sequence). Trimming took 5 bases from V and 1 from J, leaving 6 bases between them. The CDR3 loop is CASSHRSYNEQFF. The CDR3 bases are TGTGCCAGCAGCCACCGTTCCTACAATGAGCAGTTCTTC. The whole variable domain, filled in from reference TRBV7-9 and TRBJ2-1, reads DTGVSQNPRHKITKRGQNVTFRCDPISEHNRLYWYRQTLGQGPEFLTYFQNEAQLEKSRLLSDRFSAERPKGSFSTLEIQRTEQGDSAMYLCASSHRSYNEQFFGPGTRLTVL.